The rows below give T cell receptor beta chains drawn from one sample of a study of T cells after yellow fever vaccination. One entry per CDR3 protein results from TCRdb running MiXCR on the 5' RACE reads. The table includes 200,000 or so distinct CDR3 sequences, approximately 6.3% detected once. Specimen: CD4+ T cells sorted from PBMCs, collected on the day of the yellow fever booster vaccination. These receptors originate from a man under 40 who received the YFV17D yellow fever vaccine. The CDR3 runs from the conserved cysteine through the conserved F or W. The D gene is left open where the match is weak. Where a row states a size, it is once, few, many or the class of an expanded clone; other rows omit it.

d_gene,j_gene,v_gene,abundance,CDR3nt,CDR3aa
TRBD2,TRBJ2-7,TRBV3-1,many,TGTGCCAGCAGCCGGGGACTAGCCACGTACTTC,CASSRGLATYF
.,TRBJ1-1,TRBV7-9,few,TGTGCCAGCAGCTTAGTGGCAGGGGAAGGGACTGAAGCTTTCTTT,CASSLVAGEGTEAFF
TRBD2,TRBJ2-2,TRBV20-1,many,TGCAGTGCCACACTAGCGGGAGGAGGCACCGGGGAGCTGTTTTTT,CSATLAGGGTGELFF
TRBD1,TRBJ2-2,TRBV3-1,.,TGTGCCAGTAGACTCGGGACAGTGAACACCGGGGAGCTGTTTTTT,CASRLGTVNTGELFF
.,TRBJ2-7,TRBV7-2,few,TGTGCCAGCAGCCGTACTCACGGGGACTACGAGCAGTACTTC,CASSRTHGDYEQYF
.,TRBJ1-4,TRBV5-1,.,TGCGCCAGCAGCTTGACAGGAGGGGCAACTAATGAAAAACTGTTTTTT,CASSLTGGATNEKLFF
.,TRBJ2-2,TRBV6-6,many,TGTGCCAGCTATGTCTCGGGGGAGCTGTTTTTT,CASYVSGELFF
TRBD1,TRBJ1-1,TRBV6-1,few,TGTGCCAGCAGTCGGGGACAGGGGGGAACTGAAGCTTTCTTT,CASSRGQGGTEAFF
.,TRBJ2-5,TRBV7-7,.,TGTGCCAGCAGCCGACCAGGATGGCAAGAGACCCAGTACTTC,CASSRPGWQETQYF
.,TRBJ2-3,TRBV5-4,many,TGTGCCAGCAGTGGCCGGACAGAGAGCACAGATACGCAGTATTTT,CASSGRTESTDTQYF
.,TRBJ2-5,TRBV20-1,.,TGCAGTGCTCCCCCGACAGAGCTTCAAGAGACCCAGTACTTC,CSAPPTELQETQYF
.,TRBJ1-1,TRBV6-6,.,TGTGCCAGCAGATTGACAGAGAACACTGAAGCTTTCTTT,CASRLTENTEAFF
.,TRBJ2-1,TRBV25-1,.,TGTGCCAGCAGTAGAGAGTCCAGGGTGGATGAGCAGTTCTTC,CASSRESRVDEQFF
TRBD1,TRBJ1-1,TRBV6-5,few,TGTGCCAGCAGTTATGAGGGGGCGCTGACTGAAGCTTTCTTT,CASSYEGALTEAFF
.,TRBJ2-1,TRBV7-9,few,TGTGCCAGCAGCTCGGAGCGGGCCAGGGGCTACAATGAGCAGTTCTTC,CASSSERARGYNEQFF
.,TRBJ2-5,TRBV7-8,few,TGTGCCAGCAGGTCTAACACACCGGTCCAAGAGACCCAGTACTTC,CASRSNTPVQETQYF
TRBD2,TRBJ2-1,TRBV15,few,TGTGCCACCAGCAGAGGCCTTGCGGGAGGGCCCAAAAGTGAGCAGTTCTTC,CATSRGLAGGPKSEQFF